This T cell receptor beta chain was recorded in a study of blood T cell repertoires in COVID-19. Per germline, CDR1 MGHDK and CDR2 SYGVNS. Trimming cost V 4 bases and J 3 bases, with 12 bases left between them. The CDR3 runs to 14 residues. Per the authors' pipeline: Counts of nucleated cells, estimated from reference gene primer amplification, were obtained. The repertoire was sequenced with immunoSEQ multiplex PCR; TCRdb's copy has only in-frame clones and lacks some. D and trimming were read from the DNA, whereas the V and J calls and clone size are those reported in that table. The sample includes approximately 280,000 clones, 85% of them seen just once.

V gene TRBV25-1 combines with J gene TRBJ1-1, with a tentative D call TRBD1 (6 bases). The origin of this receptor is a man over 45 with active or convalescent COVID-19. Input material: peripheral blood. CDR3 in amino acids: CASSAQGRDTEAFF. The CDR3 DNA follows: TGTGCCAGCAGTGCACAGGGAAGGGACACTGAAGCTTTCTTT.